Sequencing of this T cell receptor (beta chain) was carried out in a study of blood T cell repertoires in COVID-19. The wider study: Sites across the United States, Italy and Spain contributed samples from acute and convalescent COVID-19. From T cells, B-cell-depleted T cells, or PBMCs came the material, which was cDNA or gDNA.

CDR1 and CDR2 (germline): SGHTA, FQGTGA. The J segment lost 5 bases and the V segment lost 4 bases, leaving 2 bases of the junction unmatched. This CDR3 has 13 amino acids. As processed by the authors: Amplification of reference gene primers was used by the study to estimate nucleated cell counts. TCRdb keeps only in-frame clones here, not all; method: immunoSEQ multiplex PCR. That table furnishes V, J and clone size, whereas the DNA furnished D and trimming. The sample has under 100,000 clones, around 80% seen once. The chain links TRBV7-3 to TRBJ2-5, with 9 bases identical to TRBD1. The source material was peripheral blood. The sequence was collected from a woman in her 40s with active or convalescent COVID-19. For the CDR3, the DNA is TGTGCCAGCAGCTCGACAGGGGGGGAGACCCAGTACTTC. Amino acid sequence: CASSSTGGETQYF.